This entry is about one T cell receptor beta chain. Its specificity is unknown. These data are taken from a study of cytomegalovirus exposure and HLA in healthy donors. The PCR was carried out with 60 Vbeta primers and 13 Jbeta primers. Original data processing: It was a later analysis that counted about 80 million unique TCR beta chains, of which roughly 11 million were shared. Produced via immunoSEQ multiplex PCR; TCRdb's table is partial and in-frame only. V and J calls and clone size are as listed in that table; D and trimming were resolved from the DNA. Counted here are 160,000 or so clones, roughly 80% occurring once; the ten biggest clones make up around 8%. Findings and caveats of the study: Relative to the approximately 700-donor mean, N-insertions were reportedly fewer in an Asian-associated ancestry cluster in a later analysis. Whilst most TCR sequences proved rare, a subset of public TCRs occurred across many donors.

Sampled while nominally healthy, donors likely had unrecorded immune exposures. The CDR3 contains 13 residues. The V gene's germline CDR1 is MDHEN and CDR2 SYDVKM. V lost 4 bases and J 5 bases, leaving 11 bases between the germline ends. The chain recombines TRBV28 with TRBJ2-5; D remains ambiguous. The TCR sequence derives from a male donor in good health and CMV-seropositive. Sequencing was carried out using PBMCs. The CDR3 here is CASSSLEDETQYF. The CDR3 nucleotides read TGTGCCAGCAGTTCCCTCGAGGATGAGACCCAGTACTTC.